Below, 28 T cell receptor beta chains from the same sample are listed, as sequenced in a study of blood T cell repertoires in COVID-19. Measured with immunoSEQ multiplex PCR; TCRdb has only the in-frame clones, and not every one. The table shows 180,000 or so clones, with approximately 82% occurring only once. Material: peripheral blood. The receptors stem from a human donor with acute or convalescent COVID-19. The donor label of this sample is uncertain.

V and J are TRBV5-5 and TRBJ2-1; D is possibly TRBD1 (6 bases). V lost 3 bases and J 3 bases, leaving 10 bases between the germline ends. There are 14 residues in the CDR3. The germline gives CDR1 SGHKS, CDR2 YYEKEE (reference sequence). CDR3: CASSSQGNYNEQFF. Written as DNA, the CDR3 is TGTGCCAGCAGCTCGCAGGGGAACTACAATGAGCAGTTCTTC.

The chain combines TRBV19 with TRBJ1-5; TRBD1 aligns across 10 bases. Trimming at V came to 5 bases and at J to 0 bases, leaving 13 bases not matched to a gene. In germline, CDR1 is LNHDA, CDR2 SQIVND (reference sequence). This CDR3 region has 19 residues. CDR3 DNA: TGTGCCAGTAGTGACCGGGACAGGGGCCTACCATATAGCAATCAGCCCCAGCATTTT. Translation: CASSDRDRGLPYSNQPQHF.

V usage is TRBV7-8 and J usage is TRBJ1-4; TRBD1 agrees at 7 bases. Germline trimming cut 2 bases from V and 10 bases from J; bases unmatched to any gene: 10. Germline-derived CDR1 and CDR2 are SGHVS and FQNEAQ. The CDR3 contains 15 residues. CDR3 protein: CASSLRETGLGKLFF. DNA of the CDR3: TGTGCCAGCAGCTTAAGGGAGACAGGGCTTGGAAAACTGTTTTTT. Full variable domain (missing parts from reference TRBV7-8 and TRBJ1-4): GAGVSQSPRYKVAKRGQDVALRCDPISGHVSLFWYQQALGQGPEFLTYFQNEAQLDKSGLPSDRFFAERPEGSVSTLKIQRTQQEDSAVYLCASSLRETGLGKLFFGSGTQLSVL.

The chain joins TRBV6-2 or TRBV6-3 to TRBJ2-7; D remains ambiguous. This CDR3 has 16 amino acids. Looked up from germline, CDR1 is MNHEY and CDR2 is SVGEGT. Trimming removed 0 bases at V and 4 bases at J, with 16 bases between. The CDR3 coding sequence is TGTGCCAGCAGTTACTCGTTGGCAGGAACCCCGTACGAGCAGTACTTC. It is translated as CASSYSLAGTPYEQYF.

The CDR3 here is CSASRQISGNTIYF. The CDR3 coding sequence is TGCAGTGCTAGTCGACAGATCTCTGGAAACACCATATATTTT. V usage is TRBV20-1 and J usage is TRBJ1-3, with a possible D match to TRBD1 (5 bases). Germline V gene sequence: CDR1 DFQATT, CDR2 SNEGSKA (reference sequence). The ends were cut back, 3 bases at V and 0 bases at J, with 9 bases in the middle. This CDR3 is 14 amino acids long.

J is TRBJ1-2 and V is TRBV6-6; D is perhaps TRBD1 (6 bases). CDR3 size: 13 residues. Trimming shortened V by 5 bases and J by 6 bases, and 13 bases separated the two germline ends. CDR1 and CDR2 (germline): MNHNY, SVGAGI (reference sequence). CDR3 loop: CASSQNTGNGYTF. CDR3 DNA: TGTGCCAGCAGTCAGAATACAGGGAATGGCTACACCTTC.

The chain links TRBV6-5 to TRBJ1-1; 7 bases are shared with TRBD1. V lost 6 bases to trimming and J lost 7 bases; unmatched junction nucleotides: 2. The CDR3 extends over 11 amino acids. Germline CDR1 and CDR2: MNHEY and SVGAGI. CDR3: CASRGQFEAFF. As DNA, the CDR3 is TGTGCCAGCAGGGGACAGTTTGAAGCTTTCTTT.

The chain couples TRBV10-1 to TRBJ2-2; TRBD1 aligns across 9 bases. Germline lookup yields CDR1 WNHNN and CDR2 SYGVQD (reference sequence). This CDR3 spans 14 amino acids. The ends lost 4 bases at V and 4 bases at J; junction bases unmatched: 1. DNA of the CDR3: TGCGCCAGCAGTGGGGACAGGGCCACCGGGGAGCTGTTTTTT. This translates into CASSGDRATGELFF.

This rearrangement joins TRBV5-8 to TRBJ1-5, with TRBD1 matching 10 bases. Trimming cost V 7 bases and J 6 bases; bases outside gene matches: 7. Germline assignment: CDR1 SGHTS and CDR2 YDEGEE. CDR3 size: 14 residues. The CDR3: CASQGQGMGQPQHF. The CDR3 DNA reads TGTGCCAGCCAGGGACAGGGGATGGGTCAGCCCCAGCATTTT.

A few counts support this clone. The V gene is TRBV6-5, the J gene TRBJ2-1; 7 bases agree with TRBD1. The length of the CDR3 is 14 residues. Germline V gene data show CDR1 as MNHEY and CDR2 as SVGAGI. The V gene end was trimmed by 4 bases and the J gene end by 6 bases; junction bases not matched to a gene: 6. CDR3 DNA: TGTGCCAGCAGTTCGACAGGGACAACCAATGAGCAGTTCTTC. It translates to CASSSTGTTNEQFF.

The V call is TRBV4-3, the J call TRBJ2-1; D not certain. Trimming pared 5 bases from V and 6 bases from J, leaving 14 bases between. CDR3 length equals 14 residues. CDR1 and CDR2 (germline): LGHNA, YSLEER. The CDR3 is CASSKMRLSNEQFF. The CDR3 DNA reads as TGCGCCAGCAGCAAAATGAGACTCAGCAATGAGCAGTTCTTC.

The chain joins TRBV7-2 to TRBJ2-7; D is unclear. V was trimmed by 1 base and J by 7 bases, leaving 11 bases between them. The CDR3 covers 13 residues. The germline CDR1 and CDR2 sequences are SGHTA and FQGNSA. This chain's CDR3 is CASSLELAGEQYF. The CDR3, as DNA: TGTGCCAGCAGCTTAGAGTTAGCTGGGGAGCAGTACTTC. The full variable domain, its missing parts supplied by reference TRBV7-2 and TRBJ2-7, is GAGVSQSPSNKVTEKGKDVELRCDPISGHTALYWYRQSLGQGLEFLIYFQGNSAPDKSGLPSDRFSAERTGGSVSTLTIQRTQQEDSAVYLCASSLELAGEQYFGPGTRLTVT.

This chain uses TRBV6-5 with TRBJ2-7; TRBD1 agrees at 10 bases. Trimming at V came to 2 bases and at J to 3 bases, leaving 1 base not matched to a gene. CDR3 length equals 14 residues. In germline, CDR1 is MNHEY, CDR2 SVGAGI. This chain's CDR3 is CASSYGTGVYEQYF. The DNA of the CDR3 is TGTGCCAGCAGTTACGGGACAGGGGTCTACGAGCAGTACTTC.

This clone has just a few counts. V usage is TRBV4-1 and J usage is TRBJ2-2; 7 nucleotides match TRBD2. The CDR3 loop spans 16 amino acids. Germline loops: CDR1 MGHRA, CDR2 YSYEKL. The junction had 13 bases not matched to a gene; V was cut back by 6 bases and J by 6 bases. Here the CDR3 DNA reads TGCGCCAGCAGTCCCGAGGGAGGGACGAGGGCCGGGGAGCTGTTTTTT. The encoded protein is CASSPEGGTRAGELFF.

The chain's CDR3 is CASSVLGQDSTEQYF. For the CDR3, the DNA is TGTGCCAGCAGCGTACTGGGACAGGATTCTACCGAGCAGTACTTC. The chain links TRBV9 to TRBJ2-7; 8 bases match TRBD1. Trimming took 1 base from V and 6 from J; bases not matched to a gene: 9. The CDR3 is made up of 15 amino acids. The germline CDR1 and CDR2 sequences are SGDLS and YYNGEE.

The chain couples TRBV5-1 to TRBJ2-7; a possible D gene is TRBD1 (6 bases). Between the trimmed V and J ends, which lost 0 bases and 4 bases, there was a span of 14 bases. CDR1 and CDR2 (germline): SGHRS, YFSETQ. This CDR3 is built from 15 residues. CDR3 sequence (DNA): TGCGCCAGCAGCTTGGGACAGGCCCGGACGTACGAGCAGTACTTC. This gives the protein CASSLGQARTYEQYF.

The V call is TRBV6-5, the J call TRBJ1-2; no clear D. The CDR3 has 12 residues. Trimming took 5 bases from V and 0 from J, leaving 4 bases between them. Germline CDR1 MNHEY, CDR2 SVGAGI. The CDR3 loop reads CASSPANYGYTF. In DNA form, the CDR3 reads TGTGCCAGCAGTCCAGCTAACTATGGCTACACCTTC.

The genes are TRBV7-8 and TRBJ2-6; no reliable D call. The CDR3 runs to 16 residues. CDR1 and CDR2 (germline): SGHVS, FQNEAQ. The V gene lost 1 base and the J gene lost 2 bases, with 9 bases spanning the gap. This CDR3 reads CASSLGEVPGANVLTF. For the CDR3, the DNA is TGTGCCAGCAGCTTAGGAGAGGTACCTGGGGCCAACGTCCTGACTTTC.

V usage is TRBV7-3 and J usage is TRBJ2-1, with 10 bases matching TRBD2. The CDR3 sequence is 16 residues long. The V segment lost 8 bases and the J segment 1 base; nucleotides outside the gene matches: 8. The germline CDR1 and CDR2 sequences are SGHTA and FQGTGA. The CDR3 DNA follows: TGTGCCAGCCAAGCGGGAGGGCCTGGATCCTACAATGAGCAGTTCTTC. Translating it yields CASQAGGPGSYNEQFF.

The chain joins TRBV9 to TRBJ2-1, with 9 bases aligning to TRBD1. CDR3 length equals 17 residues. V was pared by 4 bases and J by 3 bases, with 11 bases of the junction left unmatched. Germline CDR1 SGDLS, CDR2 YYNGEE. CDR3 in amino acids: CASSFQPAGQGYNEQFF. The CDR3 DNA follows: TGTGCCAGCAGCTTCCAACCGGCGGGACAGGGCTACAATGAGCAGTTCTTC.

This sequence joins TRBV4-2 and TRBJ2-1; perhaps TRBD1 as D (6 bases). Trimming stripped 7 bases from V and 10 bases from J, with 17 bases between. The CDR3 has 13 amino acids. The germline V gene encodes CDR1 LGHNA and CDR2 YNFKEQ. The CDR3 sequence is CASNPSGRGEQFF. CDR3 sequence (DNA): TGTGCCAGCAACCCCTCCGGTAGGGGGGAGCAGTTCTTC.

The chain links TRBV7-9 to TRBJ2-2; 9 nucleotides agree with TRBD1. CDR1 and CDR2 from the germline V gene are SEHNR and FQNEAQ (reference sequence). V lost 5 bases and J lost 0; bases outside the gene matches: 7. The CDR3 spans 17 residues. The CDR3 region has the DNA TGTGCCAGCAGCAGCGACAGGGGGGCCACGAACACCGGGGAGCTGTTTTTT. It encodes CASSSDRGATNTGELFF.

This chain links TRBV5-1 with TRBJ2-1; 11 bases are a match to TRBD2. Germline lookup yields CDR1 SGHRS and CDR2 YFSETQ. The CDR3 runs to 14 residues. V trimming: 1 base; J trimming: 7 bases; junction bases outside the gene matches: 1. As DNA, the CDR3 is TGCGCCAGCAGCTTGATAGCGGGAGGGAATGAGCAGTTCTTC. This gives the protein CASSLIAGGNEQFF. Drawing the rest from reference TRBV5-1 and TRBJ2-1, the complete variable domain is KAGVTQTPRYLIKTRGQQVTLSCSPISGHRSVSWYQQTPGQGLQFLFEYFSETQRNKGNFPGRFSGRQFSNSRSEMNVSTLELGDSALYLCASSLIAGGNEQFFGPGTRLTVL.

CDR3 residues: CASSPGLATDTQYF. The CDR3, as DNA: TGCGCCAGCAGTCCGGGACTAGCAACAGATACGCAGTATTTT. This chain uses TRBV10-1 with TRBJ2-3, with TRBD2 identical over 9 bases. Germline-derived CDR1 and CDR2 are WNHNN and SYGVQD (reference sequence). Trimming took 5 bases from V and 3 from J; bases not matched to a gene: 3. The CDR3 is 14 amino acids.

The chain is built from TRBV7-2 and TRBJ2-3; 13 nucleotides agree with TRBD2. The ends lost 5 bases at V and 5 bases at J; junction bases unmatched: 7. The CDR3 has 16 residues. Germline V lookup: CDR1 SGHTA, CDR2 FQGNSA. CDR3 coding DNA: TGTGCCAGCAGCGCACGACTAGCGGGAGGTATAGATACGCAGTATTTT. It encodes CASSARLAGGIDTQYF.

This chain connects TRBV11-2 to TRBJ2-6; D possibly corresponds to TRBD2 (6 bases). This CDR3 region has 19 residues. With 2 bases removed from V and 1 base from J, the gap between germline ends came to 18 bases. Germline-derived CDR1 and CDR2 are SGHAT and FQNNGV. As DNA, the CDR3 is TGTGCCAGCAGCTTAATTCCGGGACTCTTGGGTTCTGGGGCCAACGTCCTGACTTTC. As protein: CASSLIPGLLGSGANVLTF.

A word on this clone: Other DNA sequences from this sample encode an identical CDR3 as well. The chain employs TRBV19 and TRBJ1-5, with 10 bases that match TRBD1. Germline trimming cut 11 bases from V and 3 bases from J; bases unmatched to any gene: 7. Germline V lookup: CDR1 LNHDA, CDR2 SQIVND (reference sequence). This CDR3 spans 14 amino acids. The CDR3 here is CASRDRGFNQPQHF. DNA for the CDR3: TGTGCCTCCAGGGACAGGGGTTTCAATCAGCCCCAGCATTTT.

J is TRBJ2-5 and V is TRBV7-3; the match to TRBD2 covers 7 bases. CDR3 length: 13 residues. Germline CDR1 reads SGHTA; CDR2 reads FQGTGA. Losses at the gene ends were 5 bases for V and 5 bases for J; bases not matched to a gene: 5. CDR3 sequence (DNA): TGTGCCAGCAGCCCAGCGGGAAGGGAGACCCAGTACTTC. Its translation: CASSPAGRETQYF. The complete variable domain, with remaining parts taken from reference TRBV7-3 and TRBJ2-5, reads GAGVSQTPSNKVTEKGKYVELRCDPISGHTALYWYRQSLGQGPEFLIYFQGTGAADDSGLPNDRFFAVRPEGSVSTLKIQRTERGDSAVYLCASSPAGRETQYFGPGTRLLVL.